The 26 T cell receptor beta chains listed next were all sequenced from one sample in a study of T cell responses to AZD1222 COVID-19 vaccine. TCRdb keeps only in-frame clones here, not all; method: immunoSEQ multiplex PCR. Of some 120,000 clones in the sample, around 87% were seen once. The sample in question was peripheral blood, obtained on day 0 of AZD1222 vaccination. The source is an adult in good health.

The chain recombines TRBV5-1 with TRBJ2-3; TRBD1 is a possible D gene (7 bases). This CDR3 contains 14 residues. Germline V gives CDR1 SGHRS, CDR2 YFSETQ. Between the trimmed V and J ends, which lost 3 bases and 1 base, there was a span of 9 bases. The chain's CDR3 is CASSSRGGTDTQYF. The CDR3 DNA reads as TGCGCCAGCAGCTCCAGGGGGGGCACAGATACGCAGTATTTT. Using reference TRBV5-1 and TRBJ2-3 for the parts outside the CDR3, the full variable domain is KAGVTQTPRYLIKTRGQQVTLSCSPISGHRSVSWYQQTPGQGLQFLFEYFSETQRNKGNFPGRFSGRQFSNSRSEMNVSTLELGDSALYLCASSSRGGTDTQYFGPGTRLTVL.

The V gene is TRBV11-1, the J gene TRBJ2-5; 7 bases match TRBD1. V lost 5 bases and J lost 1; bases outside the gene matches: 4. This CDR3 is built from 14 residues. Germline V gene sequence: CDR1 SGHAT, CDR2 FQDESV (reference sequence). The CDR3, as DNA: TGTGCCAGCAGCCCGAGACAGGGCCAAGAGACCCAGTACTTC. Amino acid sequence: CASSPRQGQETQYF.

This sequence joins TRBV5-1 and TRBJ1-1, with a weak D call TRBD1 (5 bases). V lost 4 bases and J 7 bases, leaving 14 bases between the germline ends. CDR3 length: 13 residues. Germline values: CDR1 SGHRS, CDR2 YFSETQ. CDR3 in DNA: TGCGCCAGCAGCCCAGGGCTCGGGGTTGAAGCTTTCTTT. This translates into CASSPGLGVEAFF.

V is TRBV18 and J is TRBJ1-4, with D unclear. CDR1 and CDR2 from the germline V gene are KGHSH and LQKENI. This CDR3 is built from 13 residues. Trimming took off 2 bases at V and 6 bases at J, with 7 bases between the two ends. The CDR3 sequence is CASSPGNDEKLFF. CDR3 nucleotides: TGTGCCAGCTCACCAGGGAACGATGAAAAACTGTTTTTT.

V and J are TRBV24-1 and TRBJ2-1; 15 nucleotides line up with TRBD2. CDR1 KGHDR and CDR2 SFDVKD come from the germline V gene. The length of the CDR3 is 18 residues. V dropped 5 bases and J dropped 3; count of bases not matched to a gene: 7. Here the CDR3 reads CATSVGTSGRTNYNEQFF. As DNA, the CDR3 is TGTGCCACCAGTGTCGGGACTAGCGGGAGGACAAACTACAATGAGCAGTTCTTC.

This chain uses TRBV2 with TRBJ1-5; TRBD1 is a possible D gene (5 bases). The germline gives CDR1 SNHLY, CDR2 FYNNEI. With 6 bases removed from V and 1 base from J, the gap between germline ends came to 10 bases. CDR3 length: 14 amino acids. The CDR3 DNA reads as TGTGCCAGCAGGAGGGGCACCAGCAATCAGCCCCAGCATTTT. Translated: CASRRGTSNQPQHF.

The V and J genes are TRBV14 and TRBJ1-5, with a tentative D call TRBD1 (5 bases). Germline CDR1 SGHDN, CDR2 FVKESK. This CDR3 contains 14 residues. Trimming left V 5 bases short and J 6 bases short, with 14 bases between. The CDR3 DNA reads TGTGCCAGCAGCTCCGTGGGGGTAGGTCAGCCCCAGCATTTT. Its translation: CASSSVGVGQPQHF.

The chain links TRBV5-1 to TRBJ2-7, with 12 bases aligning to TRBD2. Germline lookup yields CDR1 SGHRS and CDR2 YFSETQ. Unmatched junction bases numbered 4, after V lost 4 bases and J lost 5 bases. CDR3 length: 14 residues. The CDR3 nucleotides read TGCGCCAGCAGCCTTCGGACTAGCGGGAACGAGCAGTACTTC. This translates into CASSLRTSGNEQYF.

The chain uses TRBV19 and TRBJ2-3; no reliable D call. Trimming shortened V by 7 bases and J by 3 bases, and 14 bases separated the two germline ends. The CDR3 loop spans 14 amino acids. CDR1 is LNHDA, CDR2 SQIVND, per germline (reference sequence). For the CDR3, the DNA is TGTGCCAGTAATAAGGATAGCCCGACAGATACGCAGTATTTT. It specifies CASNKDSPTDTQYF.

This sequence joins TRBV27 and TRBJ2-7; D is possibly TRBD2 (6 bases). CDR3 length: 16 amino acids. The V end lost 0 bases, the J end lost 2 bases, and 14 bases lay between the germline ends. Germline-derived CDR1 and CDR2 are MNHEY and SMNVEV (reference sequence). The CDR3, as DNA: TGTGCCAGCAGTTTATCTTCGGGGGAGTACGCCTACGAGCAGTACTTC. It specifies CASSLSSGEYAYEQYF.

DNA of the CDR3: TGTGCCAGCAGCCCCCGGACTAGCGGAACAGCAGATACGCAGTATTTT. Protein: CASSPRTSGTADTQYF. The J gene is TRBJ2-3, the V gene TRBV9, with TRBD2 identical over 10 bases. The CDR3 has 16 residues. Germline assignment: CDR1 SGDLS and CDR2 YYNGEE. With 4 bases clipped from V and 4 bases from J, the junction kept 9 bases outside the gene matches. The full variable domain, completed using reference TRBV9 and TRBJ2-3, is DSGVTQTPKHLITATGQRVTLRCSPRSGDLSVYWYQQSLDQGLQFLIQYYNGEERAKGNILERFSAQQFPDLHSELNLSSLELGDSALYFCASSPRTSGTADTQYFGPGTRLTVL.

This clone showed up just once. The rearrangement joins TRBV27 to TRBJ2-2; D is perhaps TRBD1 or TRBD2 (5 bases each). Trimming removed 6 bases at V and 3 bases at J, with 11 bases between. The CDR3 extends over 14 amino acids. Germline V lookup: CDR1 MNHEY, CDR2 SMNVEV (reference sequence). For the CDR3, the DNA is TGTGCCAGCAGAGGGGACCCGGACACCGGGGAGCTGTTTTTT. This encodes CASRGDPDTGELFF.

This clone has only one observation. This chain links TRBV18 with TRBJ1-5; 9 bases are shared with TRBD1. The ends lost 2 bases at V and 7 bases at J; junction bases unmatched: 6. This CDR3 is built from 15 residues. The germline gives CDR1 KGHSH, CDR2 LQKENI. CDR3 DNA sequence: TGTGCCAGCTCACCATGGGACAGGGAGGACCAGCCCCAGCATTTT. Its protein is CASSPWDREDQPQHF.

V is TRBV19 and J is TRBJ1-1, with 9 bases fitting TRBD1. The V segment lost 2 bases and the J segment 3 bases; nucleotides outside the gene matches: 4. Germline V gives CDR1 LNHDA, CDR2 SQIVND (reference sequence). The CDR3 has 15 residues. CDR3 sequence (DNA): TGTGCCAGTAGTATACAGGGACAGGGTTACACTGAAGCTTTCTTT. It specifies CASSIQGQGYTEAFF.

The chain couples TRBV7-9 to TRBJ1-5; D possibly corresponds to TRBD1 (6 bases). V gave up 5 bases and J gave up 3 bases, with 14 bases separating them. The V gene's germline CDR1 is SEHNR and CDR2 FQNEAQ (reference sequence). This CDR3 has 15 amino acids. CDR3 bases: TGTGCCAGCAGCCCCCCCGGGGGGCTCAATCAGCCCCAGCATTTT. This codes for CASSPPGGLNQPQHF.

This clone has a single count. The chain employs TRBV9 and TRBJ2-3; the D is unclear. CDR1 is SGDLS, CDR2 YYNGEE, per germline. CDR3 length equals 13 residues. With 0 bases removed from V and 2 bases from J, the gap between germline ends came to 4 bases. The CDR3 DNA is TGTGCCAGCAGCGTAGCCCCCACAGATACGCAGTATTTT. It translates to CASSVAPTDTQYF.

The rearrangement uses TRBV7-3 and TRBJ1-1; tentatively, D is TRBD1 (6 bases). Germline CDR1 reads SGHTA; CDR2 reads FQGTGA. Trimming took 1 base from V and 2 from J, leaving 8 bases between them. CDR3 length: 14 amino acids. Here the CDR3 reads CASSLRGANTEAFF. In DNA, the CDR3 is TGTGCCAGCAGCTTAAGGGGGGCCAACACTGAAGCTTTCTTT. Variable domain in full (rest from reference TRBV7-3 and TRBJ1-1): GAGVSQTPSNKVTEKGKYVELRCDPISGHTALYWYRQSLGQGPEFLIYFQGTGAADDSGLPNDRFFAVRPEGSVSTLKIQRTERGDSAVYLCASSLRGANTEAFFGQGTRLTVV.

This chain connects TRBV6-5 to TRBJ1-1, with no clear D. This CDR3 contains 14 residues. Germline V CDR1 and CDR2: MNHEY, SVGAGI. Trimming stripped 6 bases from V and 6 bases from J, with 17 bases between. The CDR3 here is CASRAVGGEAEAFF. CDR3 DNA sequence: TGTGCCAGCAGAGCAGTGGGAGGAGAGGCTGAAGCTTTCTTT.

The chain recombines TRBV3-1 (or the pseudogene TRBV3-2) with TRBJ1-4, with 7 bases matching TRBD1. V trimming: 4 bases; J trimming: 7 bases; junction bases outside the gene matches: 3. CDR1 is LGHDT, CDR2 YNNKEL, per germline (reference sequence). The CDR3 is 13 residues long. The CDR3 sequence: CASSLQGREKLFF. Here the CDR3 DNA reads TGTGCCAGCAGCCTACAGGGGCGTGAAAAACTGTTTTTT.

This clone was seen a handful of times. CDR3 protein: CATSDPSEGPREPQHF. CDR3 DNA: TGTGCCACCAGTGACCCTTCGGAGGGACCACGGGAGCCCCAGCATTTT. This chain joins TRBV24-1 and TRBJ1-5, with D possibly TRBD1 on 5 matching bases. The CDR3 contains 16 residues. Trimming removed 4 bases at V and 8 bases at J, with 20 bases between. Germline CDR1 KGHDR, CDR2 SFDVKD.

The CDR3 bases are TGTGCCAGTAGTCCCGGGGGACTAGCGGGGGACACTTACGAGCAGTACTTC. Protein sequence: CASSPGGLAGDTYEQYF. The genes are TRBV19 and TRBJ2-7; 14 bases align to TRBD2. The V segment lost 5 bases and the J segment 4 bases; nucleotides outside the gene matches: 10. The germline CDR1 and CDR2 sequences are LNHDA and SQIVND (reference sequence). The CDR3 loop spans 17 amino acids.

In this sample, this clone turned up a few times. The chain has TRBV19 and TRBJ1-1; the D is unclear. The germline V gene encodes CDR1 LNHDA and CDR2 SQIVND (reference sequence). Trimming took off 1 base at V and 5 bases at J, with 11 bases between the two ends. The CDR3 is 14 amino acids. CDR3 coding DNA: TGTGCCAGTAGTATAGGGGGAGGGCGGACTGAAGCTTTCTTT. Translation gives CASSIGGGRTEAFF.

The chain employs TRBV6-4 and TRBJ2-2; D not certain. Per germline, CDR1 MRHNA and CDR2 SNTAGT. V lost 4 bases and J lost 3, with 3 bases in between. CDR3 size: 12 residues. Here the CDR3 reads CASSGYTGELFF. CDR3 DNA: TGTGCCAGCAGTGGGTACACCGGGGAGCTGTTTTTT.

The chain has TRBV5-8 and TRBJ2-7; TRBD2 is a possible D gene (5 bases). Trimming stripped 4 bases from V and 6 bases from J, with 14 bases between. The germline V gene encodes CDR1 SGHTS and CDR2 YDEGEE. The CDR3 contains 13 residues. The chain's CDR3 is CASSPDTRAEQYF. In nucleotides, the CDR3 is TGTGCCAGCAGCCCCGACACTAGAGCCGAGCAGTACTTC.

The rearrangement uses TRBV19 and TRBJ1-1; D might be TRBD1 (5 bases). Trimming shortened V by 5 bases and J by 5 bases, and 21 bases separated the two germline ends. The CDR3 is 16 residues long. In germline, CDR1 is LNHDA, CDR2 SQIVND (reference sequence). As DNA, the CDR3 is TGTGCCAGTAGTGACTGGCCAGGGAGGAAGAGGACTGAAGCTTTCTTT. Protein: CASSDWPGRKRTEAFF.

The chain recombines TRBV9 with TRBJ2-3; 7 nucleotides line up with TRBD2. Trimming took 3 bases from V and 0 from J; bases not matched to a gene: 4. Germline V gives CDR1 SGDLS, CDR2 YYNGEE. The CDR3 is 15 residues long. CDR3 nucleotides: TGTGCCAGCAGCGACCAACTAGCGAGCACAGATACGCAGTATTTT. This translates into CASSDQLASTDTQYF.